These 7 T cell receptor beta chains were sequenced from one sample in a study of cytomegalovirus exposure and HLA in healthy donors. The method was immunoSEQ multiplex PCR; TCRdb's version includes in-frame clones alone and lacks a portion of them. The sample gives fewer than 120,000 clones, 88% of which show up once; 1.4% to 1.5% is in the top ten. The sample consisted of PBMCs. Receptor source: a woman aged 25-40 years in good health and CMV-seropositive.

J is TRBJ2-5 and V is TRBV4-3, with TRBD2 identical over 15 bases. With 1 base clipped from V and 0 bases from J, the junction kept 6 bases outside the gene matches. The germline V gene encodes CDR1 LGHNA and CDR2 YSLEER. CDR3 size: 19 residues. This CDR3 is CASSQAGTSGGWYQETQYF. The DNA of the CDR3 is TGCGCCAGCAGCCAAGCGGGGACTAGCGGGGGGTGGTACCAAGAGACCCAGTACTTC.

The CDR3 DNA is TGTGCCATCAGTGAGATGGAGCGGGGGCCCCGGTTCCAAGAGACCCAGTACTTC. Amino acids: CAISEMERGPRFQETQYF. The chain has TRBV10-3 and TRBJ2-5; 8 bases fit TRBD2. CDR3 length: 18 residues. The germline V gene encodes CDR1 ENHRY and CDR2 SYGVKD. Trimming cost V 2 bases and J 1 base; bases outside gene matches: 12.

The rearrangement uses TRBV4-3 and TRBJ1-1; D is possibly TRBD1 (5 bases). CDR1 and CDR2 from the germline V gene are LGHNA and YSLEER. Trimming took off 0 bases at V and 3 bases at J, with 8 bases between the two ends. The CDR3 sequence is 14 residues long. The CDR3 sequence is CASSQDLGDTEAFF. DNA for the CDR3: TGCGCCAGCAGCCAAGATTTAGGGGACACTGAAGCTTTCTTT.

This chain uses TRBV28 with TRBJ2-5; 8 bases map to TRBD1. The germline gives CDR1 MDHEN, CDR2 SYDVKM. After removal of 4 bases from V and 4 bases from J, the junction contained 5 bases not matched to a gene. CDR3 length equals 14 residues. CDR3 sequence reads: CASSSTRGRETQYF. Here the CDR3 DNA reads TGTGCCAGCAGTTCCACCAGGGGGCGAGAGACCCAGTACTTC.

The chain has TRBV13 and TRBJ2-5, with 8 bases that match TRBD1. Germline CDR1 and CDR2: PRHDT and FYEKMQ (reference sequence). This CDR3 has 14 residues. V shed 5 bases, J shed 1 base, and the junction held 3 bases outside the gene matches. The CDR3 sequence: CASSPTGGQETQYF. CDR3 bases: TGTGCCAGCAGCCCTACAGGGGGCCAAGAGACCCAGTACTTC. The full variable domain, with the rest looked up from reference TRBV13 and TRBJ2-5, is AAGVIQSPRHLIKEKRETATLKCYPIPRHDTVYWYQQGPGQDPQFLISFYEKMQSDKGSIPDRFSAQQFSDYHSELNMSSLELGDSALYFCASSPTGGQETQYFGPGTRLLVL.

The chain uses TRBV27 and TRBJ2-6, with 7 bases matching TRBD2. The CDR3 covers 17 residues. Trimming at V came to 1 base and at J to 4 bases, leaving 7 bases not matched to a gene. The V gene's germline CDR1 is MNHEY and CDR2 SMNVEV (reference sequence). The CDR3 DNA sequence: TGTGCCAGCAGTTTATTATGGGGGGGAGTCGGGGCCAACGTCCTGACTTTC. It yields the protein CASSLLWGGVGANVLTF. Variable domain in full (rest from reference TRBV27 and TRBJ2-6): EAQVTQNPRYLITVTGKKLTVTCSQNMNHEYMSWYRQDPGLGLRQIYYSMNVEVTDKGDVPEGYKVSRKEKRNFPLILESPSPNQTSLYFCASSLLWGGVGANVLTFGAGSRLTVL.

This rearrangement joins TRBV19 to TRBJ2-7; TRBD1 aligns across 9 bases. This CDR3 has 18 residues. J lost 3 bases, V lost 5 bases, and 17 bases had no gene match. The germline V gene has CDR1 LNHDA and CDR2 SQIVND (reference sequence). The CDR3, as DNA: TGTGCCAGTAGTCATCAGATGCGAGCGGGACAGGGTGTCTACGAGCAGTACTTC. This translates into CASSHQMRAGQGVYEQYF.